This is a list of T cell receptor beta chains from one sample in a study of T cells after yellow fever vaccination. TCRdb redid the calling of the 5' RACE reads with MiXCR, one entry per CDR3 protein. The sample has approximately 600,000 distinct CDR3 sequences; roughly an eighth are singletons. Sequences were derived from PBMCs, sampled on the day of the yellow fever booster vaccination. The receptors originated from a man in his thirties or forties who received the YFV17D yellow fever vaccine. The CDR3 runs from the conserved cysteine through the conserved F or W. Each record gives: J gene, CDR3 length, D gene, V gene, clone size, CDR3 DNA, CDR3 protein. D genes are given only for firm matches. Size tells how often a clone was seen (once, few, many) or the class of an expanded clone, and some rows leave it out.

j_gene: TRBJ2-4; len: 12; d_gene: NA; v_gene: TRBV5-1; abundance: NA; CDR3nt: TGCGCCAGCAAGGGCTCGGGGAACATTCAGTACTTC; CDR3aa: CASKGSGNIQYF
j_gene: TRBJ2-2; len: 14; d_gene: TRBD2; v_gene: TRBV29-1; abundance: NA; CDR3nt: TGCAGCGCCCAGCGGGGCTGGGGCACCGGGGAGCTGTTTTTT; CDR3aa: CSAQRGWGTGELFF
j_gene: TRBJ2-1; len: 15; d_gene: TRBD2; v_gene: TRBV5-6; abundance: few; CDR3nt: TGTGCCAGCAGCTTGGTGTTAGCGGGAAGGAGTGAGCAGTTCTTC; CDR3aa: CASSLVLAGRSEQFF
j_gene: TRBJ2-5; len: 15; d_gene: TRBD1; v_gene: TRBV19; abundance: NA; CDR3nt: TGTGCCAGTAGTATCGAGGGGGCCCTACGAGAGACCCAGTACTTC; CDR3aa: CASSIEGALRETQYF
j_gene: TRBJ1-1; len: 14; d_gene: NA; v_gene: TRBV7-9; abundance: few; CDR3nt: TGTGCCAGCAGCTTAGAGGCCCGGGGCACTGAAGCTTTCTTT; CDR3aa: CASSLEARGTEAFF
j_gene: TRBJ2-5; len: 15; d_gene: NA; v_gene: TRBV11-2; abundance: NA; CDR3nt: TGTGCCAGCAGCCCACTCGCGTGGTACCAAGAGACCCAGTACTTC; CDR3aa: CASSPLAWYQETQYF
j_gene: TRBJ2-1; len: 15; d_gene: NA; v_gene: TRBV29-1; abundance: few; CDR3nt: TGCAGCGTTGTACCACGTGAGAGCTCCTACAATGAGCAGTTCTTC; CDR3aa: CSVVPRESSYNEQFF
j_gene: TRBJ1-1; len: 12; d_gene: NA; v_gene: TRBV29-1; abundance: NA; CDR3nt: TGCAGCGTTCCGGACAAGAACACTGAAGCTTTCTTT; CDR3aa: CSVPDKNTEAFF
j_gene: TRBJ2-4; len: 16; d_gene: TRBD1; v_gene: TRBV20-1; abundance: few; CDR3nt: TGCAGTGCTCCTCGGACAGGGGGCGCCGGCAAAAACATTCAGTACTTC; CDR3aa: CSAPRTGGAGKNIQYF
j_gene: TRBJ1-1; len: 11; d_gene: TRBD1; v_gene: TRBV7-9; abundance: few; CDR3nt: TGTGCCAGCGGGACAGGGCCTGAAGCTTTCTTT; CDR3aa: CASGTGPEAFF
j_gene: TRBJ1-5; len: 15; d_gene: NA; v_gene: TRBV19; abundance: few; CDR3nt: TGTGCCAGTACCCGCGTGGGGATAGTCAATCAGCCCCAGCATTTT; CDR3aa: CASTRVGIVNQPQHF
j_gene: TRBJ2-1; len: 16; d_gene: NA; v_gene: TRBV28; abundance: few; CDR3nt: TGTGCCAGCAAGGGCAGGGCAGGCAACACAAACAATGAGCAGTTCTTC; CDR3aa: CASKGRAGNTNNEQFF
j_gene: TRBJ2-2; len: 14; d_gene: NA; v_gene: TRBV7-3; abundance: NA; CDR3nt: TGTGCCAGCAGCTTAATGGGGGGAGCCGGGGAGCTGTTTTTT; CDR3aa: CASSLMGGAGELFF
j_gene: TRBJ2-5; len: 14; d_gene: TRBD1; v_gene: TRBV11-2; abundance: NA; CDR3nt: TGTGCCAGCAGACGAAAGGGGGCGAGGGAGACCCAGTACTTC; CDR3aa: CASRRKGARETQYF
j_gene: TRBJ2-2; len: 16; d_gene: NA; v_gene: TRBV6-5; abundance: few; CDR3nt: TGTGCCAGCAGCCCCATAGAGGCAGGCCCGCACGGGGAGCTGTTTTTT; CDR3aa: CASSPIEAGPHGELFF
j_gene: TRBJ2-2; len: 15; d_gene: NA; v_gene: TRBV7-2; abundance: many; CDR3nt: TGTGCCAGCACCCCCGCCGGAACCTACACCGGGGAGCTGTTTTTT; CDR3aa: CASTPAGTYTGELFF
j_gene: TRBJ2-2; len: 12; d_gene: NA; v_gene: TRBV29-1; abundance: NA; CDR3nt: TGCAGCGCGTCTCAGGGGTCCGGGGAGCTGTTTTTT; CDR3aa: CSASQGSGELFF
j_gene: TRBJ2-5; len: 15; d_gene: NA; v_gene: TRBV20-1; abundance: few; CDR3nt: TGCAGTGCTAGAGATCTTCCGGGACTGGCGGAGACCCAGTACTTC; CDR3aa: CSARDLPGLAETQYF
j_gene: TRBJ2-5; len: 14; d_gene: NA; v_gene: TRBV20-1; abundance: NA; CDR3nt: TGCAGTGCTAGAGGTGACAGCCTTCAAGAGACCCAGTACTTC; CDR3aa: CSARGDSLQETQYF
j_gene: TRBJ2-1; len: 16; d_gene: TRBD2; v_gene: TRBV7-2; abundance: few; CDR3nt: TGTGCCAGCAGCTTAGTTTCGCGGGAGAGGTTCAATGAGCAGTTCTTC; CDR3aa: CASSLVSRERFNEQFF
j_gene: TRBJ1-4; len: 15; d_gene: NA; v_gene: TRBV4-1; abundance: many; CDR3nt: TGCGCCAGCAGCCAAGATGGGAGGCCTAATGAAAAACTGTTTTTT; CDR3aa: CASSQDGRPNEKLFF
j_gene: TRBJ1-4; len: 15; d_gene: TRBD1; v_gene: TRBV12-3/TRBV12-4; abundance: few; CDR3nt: TGTGCCAGCAGCCGAAGGGACAGGGGGCTTGAAAAACTGTTTTTT; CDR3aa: CASSRRDRGLEKLFF
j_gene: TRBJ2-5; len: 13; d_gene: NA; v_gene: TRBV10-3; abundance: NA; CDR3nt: TGTGCCATCAGTGAGTCGGGGGGAGAGACCCAGTACTTC; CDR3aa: CAISESGGETQYF
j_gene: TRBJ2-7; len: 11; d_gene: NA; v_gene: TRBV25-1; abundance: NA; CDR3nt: TGTGCCAGCAGCCTCTGGTCCGAGCAGTACTTC; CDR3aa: CASSLWSEQYF
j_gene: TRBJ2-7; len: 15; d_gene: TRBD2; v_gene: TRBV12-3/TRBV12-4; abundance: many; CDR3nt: TGTGCCAGCAGTTTAGACTGGACTAGTGGTGCTCCGCAGTACTTC; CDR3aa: CASSLDWTSGAPQYF
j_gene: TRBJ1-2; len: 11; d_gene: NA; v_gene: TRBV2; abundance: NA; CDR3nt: TGTGCCAGCAGTGGGATAGGAGCCTACACCTTC; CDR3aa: CASSGIGAYTF
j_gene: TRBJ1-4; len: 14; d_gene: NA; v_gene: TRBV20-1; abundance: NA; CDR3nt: TGCAGTGCTAACTTCGGCCCCAGTGCGGAAAAACTGTTTTTT; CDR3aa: CSANFGPSAEKLFF
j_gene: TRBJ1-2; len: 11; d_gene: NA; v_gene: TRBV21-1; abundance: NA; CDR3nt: TGTGCCAGCGGCGCTCGAGGGGGCTACACCTTC; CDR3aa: CASGARGGYTF
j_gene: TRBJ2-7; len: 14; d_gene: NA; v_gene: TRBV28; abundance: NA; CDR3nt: TGTGCCAGCAGAGGACAGCAGTTTTCCTACGAGCAGTACTTC; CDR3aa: CASRGQQFSYEQYF
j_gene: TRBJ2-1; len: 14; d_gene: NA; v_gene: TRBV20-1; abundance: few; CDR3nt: TGCAGTGCTCCCAAGGGAGTAGTCTACAATGAGCAGTTCTTC; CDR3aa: CSAPKGVVYNEQFF
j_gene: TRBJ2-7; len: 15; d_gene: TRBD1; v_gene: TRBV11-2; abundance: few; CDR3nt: TGTGCCAGCAGCCCCCGGACAGGGGTCTCCTACGAGCAGTACTTC; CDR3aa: CASSPRTGVSYEQYF
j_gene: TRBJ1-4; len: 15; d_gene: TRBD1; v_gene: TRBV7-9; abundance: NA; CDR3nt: TGTGCCAGCAGCTTGATGGGACAGGGGTATGAAAAACTGTTTTTT; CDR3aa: CASSLMGQGYEKLFF
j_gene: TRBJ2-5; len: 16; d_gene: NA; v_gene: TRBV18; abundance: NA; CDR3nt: TGTGCCAGCTCACCATTGGGGGTCCCACAACAAGAGACCCAGTACTTC; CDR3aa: CASSPLGVPQQETQYF
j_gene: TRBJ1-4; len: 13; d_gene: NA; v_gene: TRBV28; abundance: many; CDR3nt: TGTGCCAGCAGTTTCGGGCAGGGGGAAAAACTGTTTTTT; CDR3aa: CASSFGQGEKLFF
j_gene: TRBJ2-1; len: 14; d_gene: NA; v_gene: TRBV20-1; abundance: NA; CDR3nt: TGCAGTGCTAGCTATACGCAGGGTAGCGATGAGCAGTTCTTC; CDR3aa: CSASYTQGSDEQFF
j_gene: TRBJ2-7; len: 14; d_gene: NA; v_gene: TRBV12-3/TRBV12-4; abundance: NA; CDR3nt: TGTGCCAGCAGGTCAACAGCGCTCTCCTACGAGCAGTACTTC; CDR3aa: CASRSTALSYEQYF
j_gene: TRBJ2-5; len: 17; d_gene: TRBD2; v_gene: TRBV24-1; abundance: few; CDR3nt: TGTGCCACCAGTGATTTGCCCGGGACTAGGGGGCAAGAGACCCAGTACTTC; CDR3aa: CATSDLPGTRGQETQYF
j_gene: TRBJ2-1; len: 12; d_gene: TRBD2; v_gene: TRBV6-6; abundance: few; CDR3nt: TGTGCCACCAGCGGGAACATCGATGAGCAGTTCTTC; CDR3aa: CATSGNIDEQFF
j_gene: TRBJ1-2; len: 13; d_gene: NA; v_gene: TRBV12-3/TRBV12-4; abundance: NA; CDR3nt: TGTGCCAGCAGTATACAGGAGAACTATGGCTACACCTTC; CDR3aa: CASSIQENYGYTF
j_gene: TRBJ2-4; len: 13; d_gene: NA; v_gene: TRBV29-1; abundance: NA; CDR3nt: TGCAGCGTTGTTTGGGGGAACCAAAACATTCAGTACTTC; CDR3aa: CSVVWGNQNIQYF
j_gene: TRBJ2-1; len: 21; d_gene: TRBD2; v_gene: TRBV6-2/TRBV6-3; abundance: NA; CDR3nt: TGTGCCAGTGAACCGGGACTAGCGGGAGGTTTCCCCCCCGGAAACTACAATGAGCAGTTCTTC; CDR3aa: CASEPGLAGGFPPGNYNEQFF
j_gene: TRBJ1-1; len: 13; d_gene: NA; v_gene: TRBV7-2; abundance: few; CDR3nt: TGTGCCAGCAGCTTAGGGCCCCTCACTGAAGCTTTCTTT; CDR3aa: CASSLGPLTEAFF
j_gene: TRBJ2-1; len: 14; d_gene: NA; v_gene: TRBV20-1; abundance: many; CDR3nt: TGCAGTGCTAAAGCGGCCCTAGGCAGAAATGAGCAGTTCTTC; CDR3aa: CSAKAALGRNEQFF
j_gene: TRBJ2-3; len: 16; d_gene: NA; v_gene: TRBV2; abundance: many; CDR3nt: TGTGCCAGCTACACCTGGGCGACACCTAGCACAGATACGCAGTATTTT; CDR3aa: CASYTWATPSTDTQYF
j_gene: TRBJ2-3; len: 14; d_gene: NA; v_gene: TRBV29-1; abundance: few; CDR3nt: TGCAGCTCGAGGGGAGCTAGCGGCACAGATACGCAGTATTTT; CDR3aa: CSSRGASGTDTQYF
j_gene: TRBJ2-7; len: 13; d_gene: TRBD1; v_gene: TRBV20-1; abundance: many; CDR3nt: TGCAGTGCTTCCCAGACAGGGACCTACGAGCAGTACTTC; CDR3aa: CSASQTGTYEQYF
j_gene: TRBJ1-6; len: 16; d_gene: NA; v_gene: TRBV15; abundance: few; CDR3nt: TGTGCCACCAGCAAAATGAGGGGGGGCCCGGAATCACCCCTCCACTTT; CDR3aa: CATSKMRGGPESPLHF
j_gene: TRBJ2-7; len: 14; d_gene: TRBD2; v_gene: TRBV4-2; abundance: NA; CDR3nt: TGTGCCAGCAGCCAAAGCGGGGGGCCCTACGAGCAGTACTTC; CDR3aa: CASSQSGGPYEQYF
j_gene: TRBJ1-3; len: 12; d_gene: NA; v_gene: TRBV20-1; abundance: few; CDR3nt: TGCAGTCCAATTGGACCTGGAAACACCATATATTTT; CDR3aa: CSPIGPGNTIYF
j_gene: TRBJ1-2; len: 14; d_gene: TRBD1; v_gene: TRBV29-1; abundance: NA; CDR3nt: TGCAGCGTTACTACAGGGGGAAATGGCTATGGCTACACCTTC; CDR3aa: CSVTTGGNGYGYTF
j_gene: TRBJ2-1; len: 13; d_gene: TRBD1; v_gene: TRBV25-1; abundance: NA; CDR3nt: TGTGCCAGCAGAGGTCAGGGGGCCTATGAGCAGTTCTTC; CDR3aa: CASRGQGAYEQFF
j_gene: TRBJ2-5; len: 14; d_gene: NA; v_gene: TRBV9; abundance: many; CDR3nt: TGTGCCAGCAGCCCCCTGGGAGGACGAGAGACCCAGTACTTC; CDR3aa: CASSPLGGRETQYF
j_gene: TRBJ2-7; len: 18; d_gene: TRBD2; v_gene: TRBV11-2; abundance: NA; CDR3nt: TGTGCCAGCAGCTTTCAGTTGAGGGGACTAGCGGTAGCCTACGAGCAGTACTTC; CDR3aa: CASSFQLRGLAVAYEQYF